This passage covers 13 T cell receptor beta chains from one sample sequenced in a study of cytomegalovirus exposure and HLA in healthy donors. PCR primers comprised 60 Vbeta and 13 Jbeta primers. Libraries were prepared by immunoSEQ multiplex PCR; TCRdb keeps only in-frame clonotypes and omits some of them. The top ten hold about 6.5% of the sample, which has over 55,000 clones, more than 75% seen once. Sequencing input: PBMCs. The origin of the receptors is a male donor in good health and CMV-seronegative.

This chain links TRBV19 with TRBJ1-5, with 8 nucleotides matching TRBD1. The CDR3 covers 16 residues. With 3 bases clipped from V and 6 bases from J, the junction kept 10 bases outside the gene matches. Germline assignment: CDR1 LNHDA and CDR2 SQIVND (reference sequence). CDR3 nucleotide sequence: TGTGCCAGTAGTATCCCGGACAGGGCTCCGTTTCAGCCCCAGCATTTT. Translating it yields CASSIPDRAPFQPQHF.

In this sample, this clone turned up a few times. This rearrangement joins TRBV4-2 to TRBJ1-1, with D unclear. The CDR3 is 14 amino acids. Trimming left V 0 bases short and J 0 bases short, with 5 bases between. CDR1 LGHNA and CDR2 YNFKEQ come from the germline V gene. The CDR3 region is CASSQDLVNTEAFF. DNA for the CDR3: TGTGCCAGCAGCCAAGATCTAGTGAACACTGAAGCTTTCTTT.

The genes are TRBV6-5 and TRBJ2-7; 9 positions agree with TRBD1. Trimming at V came to 4 bases and at J to 2 bases, leaving 3 bases not matched to a gene. The CDR3 length is 14 residues. Germline CDR1 is MNHEY and CDR2 is SVGAGI. The CDR3 spells CASSSRDRAYEQYF. Here the CDR3 DNA reads TGTGCCAGCAGTTCCCGGGACAGGGCCTACGAGCAGTACTTC.

The rearrangement links TRBV27 to TRBJ2-4, with D possibly matching TRBD2 (6 bases). This CDR3 contains 14 residues. Germline V CDR1 and CDR2: MNHEY, SMNVEV (reference sequence). Trimming left V 5 bases short and J 9 bases short, with 17 bases between. The CDR3 DNA sequence: TGTGCCAGCAGTAGTGGGACTCGCCCGGGCATTCAGTACTTC. Protein product: CASSSGTRPGIQYF.

In this sample, this clone turned up a few times. The chain uses TRBV7-9 and TRBJ1-1; no definite D call. V was shortened by 7 bases and J by 5 bases, with 14 bases between the two germline ends. The CDR3 spans 13 residues. Looked up from germline, CDR1 is SEHNR and CDR2 is FQNEAQ (reference sequence). The CDR3 reads CASTRGDFTEAFF. CDR3 nucleotide sequence: TGTGCCAGCACTCGGGGTGATTTTACTGAAGCTTTCTTT. The full variable domain, completed using reference TRBV7-9 and TRBJ1-1, is DTGVSQNPRHKITKRGQNVTFRCDPISEHNRLYWYRQTLGQGPEFLTYFQNEAQLEKSRLLSDRFSAERPKGSFSTLEIQRTEQGDSAMYLCASTRGDFTEAFFGQGTRLTVV.

The chain couples TRBV4-3 to TRBJ1-2; perhaps TRBD1 as D (5 bases). CDR1 and CDR2 (germline): LGHNA, YSLEER. Trimming removed 1 base from V and 1 base from J, with 10 bases in between. This CDR3 comprises 15 residues. The CDR3, as DNA: TGCGCCAGCAGCCAAGCGCCAAGGGGTAACTATGGCTACACCTTC. Amino acids: CASSQAPRGNYGYTF.

This rearrangement joins TRBV19 to TRBJ1-2; 8 nucleotides match TRBD1. This CDR3 is built from 15 residues. V lost 4 bases, J lost 4 bases, and 8 bases stayed unmatched. Germline CDR1 reads LNHDA; CDR2 reads SQIVND (reference sequence). The CDR3 coding sequence is TGTGCCAGTAGTACGACAGGGGTTGGTTCCTATGGCTACACCTTC. It is translated as CASSTTGVGSYGYTF.

The J gene is TRBJ2-2, the V gene TRBV11-3; maybe TRBD1 (5 bases). Trimming took off 1 base at V and 4 bases at J, with 10 bases between the two ends. The V gene's germline CDR1 is SGHNT and CDR2 YENEEA. The CDR3 length is 15 residues. As DNA, the CDR3 is TGTGCCAGCAGCTTAGTAGGGGTCCCCACCGGGGAGCTGTTTTTT. This gives the protein CASSLVGVPTGELFF.

This clone was found once. The rearrangement uses TRBV9 and TRBJ1-1, with 7 positions matching TRBD1. The CDR3 is made up of 13 amino acids. Germline trimming cut 4 bases from V and 3 bases from J; bases unmatched to any gene: 3. CDR1 is SGDLS and CDR2 is YYNGEE in the germline V gene. This CDR3 is CASSITGDTEAFF. CDR3 sequence (DNA): TGTGCCAGCAGCATAACAGGGGACACTGAAGCTTTCTTT.

Here the CDR3 DNA reads TGTGCCAGCAGCGTAGGGGACAGCCCCTACGAGCAGTACTTC. Translation: CASSVGDSPYEQYF. The chain couples TRBV9 to TRBJ2-7; 7 positions agree with TRBD1. J gave up 2 bases and V 0 bases, and 2 bases lay outside the gene matches. The CDR3 runs to 14 residues. Germline-derived CDR1 and CDR2 are SGDLS and YYNGEE.

This clone was detected only a few times. V usage is TRBV28 and J usage is TRBJ2-2, with D possibly TRBD2 on 6 matching bases. V was cut by 7 bases and J by 5 bases, with 14 bases left in between. The CDR3 spans 14 residues. Germline assignment: CDR1 MDHEN and CDR2 SYDVKM. The CDR3 spells CASTKPGVTGELFF. As DNA, the CDR3 is TGTGCCAGCACCAAACCGGGGGTTACCGGGGAGCTGTTTTTT.

The chain carries TRBV29-1 and TRBJ2-2; 7 bases align to TRBD1. The trim removed 6 bases at V and 0 bases at J, leaving 4 bases unmatched. There are 14 residues in the CDR3. In germline, CDR1 is SQVTM, CDR2 ANQGSEA. CDR3 sequence reads: CSVGDSSNTGELFF. As DNA, the CDR3 is TGCAGCGTGGGGGACAGCTCGAACACCGGGGAGCTGTTTTTT.

This chain links TRBV6-1 with TRBJ1-1, with 9 bases fitting TRBD1. Germline values: CDR1 MNHNS, CDR2 SASEGT. J lost 1 base, V lost 6 bases, and 6 bases had no gene match. The CDR3 extends over 15 amino acids. The CDR3 reads CASSLRTGANTEAFF. CDR3 nucleotide sequence: TGTGCCAGCAGCCTTAGGACAGGGGCGAACACTGAAGCTTTCTTT.